Listed below are T cell receptor beta chains from one sample, sequenced in a study of identical twins. TCRdb reprocessed the 5' RACE reads with MiXCR, giving one entry per CDR3 protein. The table records approximately 260,000 distinct CDR3 sequences, over 12% of them present only once. Sample: memory (CD45RO+) T cells sorted from blood. Source of these receptors: a woman between 18 and 29 years old in good health. The conserved cysteine and the conserved F or W are not part of the CDR3 here. Fields, in order: J gene, clone size, V gene, CDR3 protein. Clone size appears in some rows only: once, few, many, or a class for an expanded clone.

TRBJ2-6 NA TRBV10-3 AISYDRVGTGANVLT
TRBJ2-3 few TRBV7-2 ASSGRDTQY
TRBJ2-3 NA TRBV7-7 ASSTTALRTDTQY
TRBJ1-5 few TRBV19 ASSIWTGGNNQPQH
TRBJ2-2 few TRBV19 ASSMAGMNTGELF
TRBJ2-1 few TRBV20-1 SARAMPGTSGSSYNEQF
TRBJ2-4 few TRBV19 ASRKTAKNIQY
TRBJ1-1 many TRBV12-3/TRBV12-4 ASSWGTAVSEAF
TRBJ2-7 many TRBV5-1 ASSVAGGAYEQY
TRBJ2-1 NA TRBV14 ASSQLTGRYNEQF
TRBJ2-3 few TRBV5-1 ASSSLAGVGDTQY
TRBJ2-3 NA TRBV11-2 ASSFSIYGGKVPRSDTQY
TRBJ2-5 many TRBV16 ASSQSWDQETQY
TRBJ2-5 few TRBV20-1 SASDRGEKETQY
TRBJ2-5 many TRBV10-3 AISESSGRSGSQTQY
TRBJ1-1 NA TRBV29-1 SVSGGWGMNTEAF
TRBJ2-6 NA TRBV5-1 ASRGQGGAGANVLT